What follows are 27 T cell receptor beta chains derived from one specimen sequenced in a study of blood T cell repertoires in COVID-19 (dated by TCRdb to the early 2020s). Library generation was performed with the immunoSEQ multiplex PCR assay. The table was pulled from immuneACCESS by TCRdb, which kept in-frame rearrangements only. Such tables lose some clones; where checked, under half of the loss comes from unresolved V genes, and the rest has no known cause. The sample contains about 200,000 clones, about 81% of them found a single time. The ten most abundant clones make up 7.5% to 9.5% of the sample. The sequenced material came from peripheral blood. The receptors stem from a woman of 80 years or more with COVID-19, enrolled during active disease.

The chain carries TRBV27 and TRBJ2-3, with a possible D match to TRBD2 (6 bases). V was clipped by 3 bases and J by 1 base, with 11 bases between them. Germline CDR1 is MNHEY and CDR2 is SMNVEV (reference sequence). The CDR3 runs 15 residues. In DNA form, the CDR3 reads TGTGCCAGCAGTTTGGAGGGGAGAGGCACAGATACGCAGTATTTT. It encodes CASSLEGRGTDTQYF.

The chain is built from TRBV6-5 and TRBJ1-2, with D unclear. This CDR3 contains 13 residues. Germline V lookup: CDR1 MNHEY, CDR2 SVGAGI. V was trimmed by 0 bases and J by 6 bases, leaving 8 bases between them. The CDR3 DNA reads as TGTGCCAGCAGTTACTCAGCGGGGAATGGCTACACCTTC. Its translation: CASSYSAGNGYTF.

As for this clone: Other DNA sequences in the same sample also yield this CDR3. V and J are TRBV18 and TRBJ2-1, with 12 bases fitting TRBD1. The CDR3 is 15 amino acids. CDR1 is KGHSH, CDR2 LQKENI, per germline. The junction had 6 bases not matched to a gene; V was cut back by 6 bases and J by 6 bases. The CDR3 bases are TGTGCCAGCTCTACCGGGACAGGGGGCTTCAATGAGCAGTTCTTC. Protein sequence: CASSTGTGGFNEQFF.

The V gene is TRBV2, the J gene TRBJ1-3; possible D gene TRBD1, 6 bases. Trimming pared 6 bases from V and 0 bases from J, leaving 12 bases between. Germline lookup yields CDR1 SNHLY and CDR2 FYNNEI. This CDR3 contains 15 residues. This chain's CDR3 is CASRDTGNSGNTIYF. In DNA, the CDR3 is TGTGCCAGCAGGGACACAGGGAACTCTGGAAACACCATATATTTT.

The CDR3 is CASSLEAGRATSGQFF. The CDR3 DNA sequence: TGTGCCAGCAGCTTAGAGGCCGGGAGGGCCACCTCCGGGCAGTTCTTC. The chain employs TRBV7-2 and TRBJ2-1; TRBD2 agrees at 8 bases. The CDR3 consists of 16 residues. Germline V gives CDR1 SGHTA, CDR2 FQGNSA. V lost 1 base, J lost 12 bases, and 14 bases stayed unmatched.

V gene TRBV15 combines with J gene TRBJ2-7; TRBD1 matches 7 bases. Looked up from germline, CDR1 is LNHNV and CDR2 is YYDKDF (reference sequence). The CDR3 totals 14 residues. J gave up 6 bases and V 3 bases, and 8 bases lay outside the gene matches. The CDR3 nucleotides are TGTGCCACCAGCAGCGGGACAGTATTTTCCGAGCAGTACTTC. Its translation is CATSSGTVFSEQYF.

The chain carries TRBV5-5 and TRBJ1-5; D may be TRBD1 (5 bases). The V gene lost 5 bases and the J gene lost 4 bases, with 16 bases spanning the gap. Germline CDR1 is SGHKS and CDR2 is YYEKEE (reference sequence). The CDR3 sequence is 15 residues long. CDR3 coding DNA: TGTGCCAGCAGTTCCGCGGGGGGGTCGAATCAGCCCCAGCATTTT. This sequence encodes CASSSAGGSNQPQHF. Complete variable domain (other parts from reference TRBV5-5 and TRBJ1-5): DAGVTQSPTHLIKTRGQQVTLRCSPISGHKSVSWYQQVLGQGPQFIFQYYEKEERGRGNFPDRFSARQFPNYSSELNVNALLLGDSALYLCASSSAGGSNQPQHFGDGTRLSIL.

The chain employs TRBV27 and TRBJ2-3; D unresolved. The CDR3 length is 13 residues. Trimming removed 6 bases at V and 4 bases at J, with 11 bases between. CDR1 and CDR2 (germline): MNHEY, SMNVEV (reference sequence). Written as DNA, the CDR3 is TGTGCCAGCAGGACGGGTTGGGCAGATACGCAGTATTTT. The encoded protein is CASRTGWADTQYF.

The J gene is TRBJ2-1, the V gene TRBV7-9; D is possibly TRBD2 (5 bases). The CDR3 is made up of 15 amino acids. Germline CDR1 is SEHNR and CDR2 is FQNEAQ (reference sequence). V lost 1 base and J lost 7, with 14 bases in between. This CDR3 reads CASSLDGLAKNEQFF. CDR3 sequence (DNA): TGTGCCAGCAGCTTAGACGGGCTAGCTAAGAATGAGCAGTTCTTC.

The chain employs TRBV27 and TRBJ1-2; 8 positions match TRBD1. Germline CDR1 MNHEY, CDR2 SMNVEV (reference sequence). The CDR3 is 15 amino acids. V was pared by 2 bases and J by 3 bases, with 5 bases of the junction left unmatched. For the CDR3, the DNA is TGTGCCAGCAGTTTAGGGACAGGAGCTGACTATGGCTACACCTTC. Translating gives CASSLGTGADYGYTF.

This clone was picked up a small number of times. The chain joins TRBV10-3 to TRBJ1-1; 7 bases agree with TRBD1. The CDR3 has 13 residues. V dropped 6 bases and J dropped 3; count of bases not matched to a gene: 4. The germline V gene encodes CDR1 ENHRY and CDR2 SYGVKD. The CDR3 is CAIRPDRDTEAFF. The CDR3 coding sequence is TGTGCCATCAGGCCCGACAGGGACACTGAAGCTTTCTTT.

This clone showed up many times. V gene TRBV7-9 combines with J gene TRBJ2-5; tentative D call: TRBD2 (7 bases). The V end lost 5 bases, the J end lost 4 bases, and 17 bases lay between the germline ends. The CDR3 runs to 15 residues. In germline, CDR1 is SEHNR, CDR2 FQNEAQ (reference sequence). The CDR3 spells CASSGGGGVRETQYF. For the CDR3, the DNA is TGTGCCAGCAGCGGCGGAGGGGGGGTTCGAGAGACCCAGTACTTC.

On this clone: At one end the junction does not follow the germline gene, possibly because of a read error. This chain joins TRBV25-1 and TRBJ1-4, with 8 bases aligning to TRBD1. CDR3 length: 16 amino acids. Germline CDR1 reads MGHDK; CDR2 reads SYGVNS. CDR3 sequence: CASAVTGGSTNEKLFF. The CDR3 DNA is TGTGCCAGCGCGGTTACAGGGGGATCAACCAATGAAAAACTGTTTTTT.

This rearrangement joins TRBV6-2 or TRBV6-3 to TRBJ1-5; 9 nucleotides align to TRBD1. The V segment lost 2 bases and the J segment 2 bases; nucleotides outside the gene matches: 10. The CDR3 sequence is 18 residues long. Germline V gives CDR1 MNHEY, CDR2 SVGEGT. The CDR3 DNA follows: TGTGCCAGCAGTTACCGACGTTCCGACAGGGGGGGCAATCAGCCCCAGCATTTT. Translating gives CASSYRRSDRGGNQPQHF.

For the CDR3, the DNA is TGTGCCAGCAGTCGCAGGGGAGGGGATGGCTACACCTTC. Protein product: CASSRRGGDGYTF. The chain uses TRBV5-6 and TRBJ1-2, with a weak D call TRBD1 (6 bases). The germline CDR1 and CDR2 sequences are SGHDT and YYEEEE. The CDR3 contains 13 residues. Trimming removed 5 bases at V and 6 bases at J, with 14 bases between. Full variable domain (outside the CDR3, taken from reference TRBV5-6 and TRBJ1-2): DAGVTQSPTHLIKTRGQQVTLRCSPKSGHDTVSWYQQALGQGPQFIFQYYEEEERQRGNFPDRFSGHQFPNYSSELNVNALLLGDSALYLCASSRRGGDGYTFGSGTRLTVV.

CDR3 region: CASSLRGQGIEKLFF. The CDR3 DNA reads as TGTGCCAGCAGTTTAAGGGGACAGGGCATCGAAAAACTGTTTTTT. V and J are TRBV28 and TRBJ1-4; 9 bases agree with TRBD1. In germline, CDR1 is MDHEN, CDR2 SYDVKM. After removal of 2 bases from V and 8 bases from J, the junction contained 6 bases not matched to a gene. This CDR3 spans 15 amino acids.

The V gene is TRBV6-6, the J gene TRBJ1-2; possible D gene TRBD1, 6 bases. Germline CDR1 reads MNHNY; CDR2 reads SVGAGI (reference sequence). CDR3 length: 14 amino acids. V gave up 8 bases and J gave up 3 bases, with 16 bases separating them. CDR3 bases: TGTGCCAGCGCCATGGCAGGGGTGGACTATGGCTACACCTTC. Its protein product is CASAMAGVDYGYTF.

The chain is built from TRBV25-1 and TRBJ2-7; tentatively, D is TRBD1 (5 bases). The CDR3 is 13 residues long. V was shortened by 4 bases and J by 5 bases, with 12 bases between the two germline ends. CDR1 and CDR2 (germline): MGHDK, SYGVNS. The CDR3 reads CASSGRTRDEQYF. The CDR3 bases are TGTGCCAGCAGTGGTAGGACAAGGGACGAGCAGTACTTC.

The DNA of the CDR3 is TGTGCCAGCAGTTTTTTTAGGAGTGATGAAGCTTTCTTT. Its translation is CASSFFRSDEAFF. This sequence joins TRBV28 and TRBJ1-1; no definite D call. V lost 3 bases to trimming and J lost 7 bases, with 12 bases between them. Germline CDR1 and CDR2: MDHEN and SYDVKM. The CDR3 is made up of 13 amino acids.

The rearrangement joins TRBV14 to TRBJ2-1; TRBD2 agrees at 9 bases. After removal of 4 bases from V and 7 bases from J, the junction contained 5 bases not matched to a gene. The V gene's germline CDR1 is SGHDN and CDR2 FVKESK. CDR3 size: 14 residues. The CDR3 DNA reads as TGTGCCAGCAGCCTGGGACTAGCCCTTAATGAGCAGTTCTTC. This codes for CASSLGLALNEQFF. Complete variable domain (other parts from reference TRBV14 and TRBJ2-1): EAGVTQFPSHSVIEKGQTVTLRCDPISGHDNLYWYRRVMGKEIKFLLHFVKESKQDESGMPNNRFLAERTGGTYSTLKVQPAELEDSGVYFCASSLGLALNEQFFGPGTRLTVL.

The chain couples TRBV6-5 to TRBJ1-6; a weak D match, TRBD1 (6 bases). Germline values: CDR1 MNHEY, CDR2 SVGAGI. The CDR3 consists of 13 residues. V dropped 5 bases and J dropped 8 bases, with 10 bases sitting between them. CDR3 region: CASSRGMDSPLHF. In DNA form, the CDR3 reads TGTGCCAGCAGTAGGGGGATGGATTCACCCCTCCACTTT.

The V gene is TRBV3-1 (or the pseudogene TRBV3-2), the J gene TRBJ1-4; 9 bases align to TRBD1. Losses at the gene ends were 4 bases for V and 4 bases for J; bases not matched to a gene: 4. The CDR3 is 15 amino acids. Germline loops: CDR1 LGHDT, CDR2 YNNKEL (reference sequence). Here the CDR3 DNA reads TGTGCCAGCAGCCTTACAGGGGGCTTTAATGAAAAACTGTTTTTT. Amino acid sequence: CASSLTGGFNEKLFF.

This chain uses TRBV27 with TRBJ2-7; D perhaps matches TRBD2 (6 bases). V lost 5 bases and J lost 2, with 19 bases in between. The CDR3 is 16 residues long. Germline CDR1 reads MNHEY; CDR2 reads SMNVEV (reference sequence). CDR3 sequence reads: CASSLTPRGGPYEQYF. The CDR3 DNA reads TGTGCCAGCAGTCTTACCCCCCGCGGAGGGCCCTACGAGCAGTACTTC.

The V call is TRBV3-1 (or the pseudogene TRBV3-2), the J call TRBJ2-3, with 8 bases aligning to TRBD1. V shed 6 bases, J shed 4 bases, and the junction held 6 bases outside the gene matches. The CDR3 consists of 14 residues. The germline V gene encodes CDR1 LGHDT and CDR2 YNNKEL (reference sequence). The CDR3 loop is CASRQLDRADTQYF. In DNA form, the CDR3 reads TGTGCCAGCAGGCAATTGGACAGGGCAGATACGCAGTATTTT.

The rearrangement joins TRBV7-2 to TRBJ2-1; perhaps TRBD1 as D (5 bases). The CDR3 has 13 amino acids. Trimming took off 3 bases at V and 4 bases at J, with 7 bases between the two ends. Germline CDR1 SGHTA, CDR2 FQGNSA. CDR3 sequence: CASSLDIYNEQFF. The CDR3 nucleotides are TGTGCCAGCAGCTTGGACATTTACAATGAGCAGTTCTTC.

This CDR3 reads CASSLGVRGGRETQYF. CDR3 coding DNA: TGTGCCAGCAGCTTAGGGGTGCGGGGGGGCCGTGAGACCCAGTACTTC. The genes are TRBV7-2 and TRBJ2-5; 9 positions match TRBD2. V shed 1 base and J 5 bases; nucleotides not matched to a gene: 8. Germline-derived CDR1 and CDR2 are SGHTA and FQGNSA. The CDR3 spans 16 residues.

The chain has TRBV18 and TRBJ2-1; TRBD1 might be the D (5 bases). The germline V gene encodes CDR1 KGHSH and CDR2 LQKENI. Deletions cut 6 bases from V and 5 bases from J, with 11 bases between. CDR3 length equals 13 residues. CDR3 bases: TGTGCCAGCTCTTCAGGGATTGACAATGAGCAGTTCTTC. It translates to CASSSGIDNEQFF.